This is a list of T cell receptor beta chains from one sample in a study of shared clonotypes between healthy human individuals. Repertoires were generated with immunoSEQ multiplex PCR, while TCRdb's copy carries only in-frame clones and drops some. Of roughly 2 million clones listed, 90% to 96% were seen once; the top ten hold more than 0.1%. The specimen was naive CD4+ T cells sorted from blood. Source of these receptors: a man between 18 and 35 years old in good health. Each CDR3 is given with its conserved first and last residue. Each record gives: J gene, CDR3 length, D gene, V gene, clone size, CDR3 DNA, CDR3 protein. A D gene is named only where the DNA matches it firmly. Rows may omit the clone size; those that give it use once, few, many or a size class.

J: TRBJ2-1
length: 16
D: TRBD2
V: TRBV12-5
size: .
DNA: TGTGCTAGTGGTTTGGTACTAGCGCAAGCCTACAATGAGCAGTTCTTC
CDR3: CASGLVLAQAYNEQFF

J: TRBJ2-3
length: 15
D: TRBD2
V: TRBV6-5
size: once
DNA: TGTGCCAGCAGTTCTCTAGCGGGAGGAGCGGATACGCAGTATTTT
CDR3: CASSSLAGGADTQYF

J: TRBJ2-4
length: 13
D: .
V: TRBV7-2
size: .
DNA: TGTGCCAGCACCCCCCGAGGGGCAAACATTCAGTACTTC
CDR3: CASTPRGANIQYF

J: TRBJ2-7
length: 13
D: .
V: TRBV5-1
size: .
DNA: TGCGCCAGCAGCTCCAGAGATAAGGTGGAGCAGTACTTC
CDR3: CASSSRDKVEQYF

J: TRBJ1-4
length: 14
D: .
V: TRBV30
size: .
DNA: TGTGCCTGGGGCAGGTTTGCAACTAATGAAAAACTGTTTTTT
CDR3: CAWGRFATNEKLFF

J: TRBJ1-6
length: 13
D: TRBD1
V: TRBV10-3
size: .
DNA: TGTGCCAGCCAAGACAGGGCTAATTCACCCCTCCACTTT
CDR3: CASQDRANSPLHF

J: TRBJ2-5
length: 14
D: TRBD2
V: TRBV2
size: .
DNA: TGTGCCAGCAGGGGACTAGCGGGGGAAGAGACCCAGTACTTC
CDR3: CASRGLAGEETQYF

J: TRBJ2-5
length: 15
D: TRBD2
V: TRBV27
size: .
DNA: TGTGCCAGCAGTCCCACAGCGGGATACGAAGAGACCCAGTACTTC
CDR3: CASSPTAGYEETQYF

J: TRBJ1-4
length: 16
D: TRBD1
V: TRBV5-1
size: .
DNA: TGCGCCAGCAGCTTGTCTAGACAGGGAGCTAATGAAAAACTGTTTTTT
CDR3: CASSLSRQGANEKLFF

J: TRBJ1-4
length: 14
D: .
V: TRBV28
size: .
DNA: TGTGCCAGCAGTTTGAGAGGGGTAGGAGAAAAACTGTTTTTT
CDR3: CASSLRGVGEKLFF

J: TRBJ2-7
length: 16
D: TRBD1
V: TRBV10-3
size: .
DNA: TGTGCCATCAGTAGGGACAGAGATCTTCCCTCCTACGAGCAGTACTTC
CDR3: CAISRDRDLPSYEQYF

J: TRBJ1-3
length: 14
D: TRBD1
V: TRBV30
size: .
DNA: TGTGCCTGGAGGCTCGGGACAGTGGGAAACACCATATATTTT
CDR3: CAWRLGTVGNTIYF

J: TRBJ2-1
length: 15
D: .
V: TRBV2
size: .
DNA: TGTGCCAGCAGTGAAGGGTCGACCTCCTACAATGAGCAGTTCTTC
CDR3: CASSEGSTSYNEQFF

J: TRBJ1-1
length: 13
D: TRBD1
V: TRBV10-3
size: .
DNA: TGTGCCATCAGGAGGACAGGGGGGGATGAAGCTTTCTTT
CDR3: CAIRRTGGDEAFF

J: TRBJ2-7
length: 13
D: .
V: TRBV6-5
size: .
DNA: TGTGCCAGCAGGGCAACGAGCGGAAACGAGCAGTACTTC
CDR3: CASRATSGNEQYF

J: TRBJ2-3
length: 13
D: TRBD2
V: TRBV5-1
size: .
DNA: TGCGCCAGCGGGCGGGGAGGGCCAGATACGCAGTATTTT
CDR3: CASGRGGPDTQYF

J: TRBJ1-4
length: 13
D: .
V: TRBV30
size: .
DNA: TGTGCCTGGACGGGGGCAACTAATGAAAAACTGTTTTTT
CDR3: CAWTGATNEKLFF

J: TRBJ2-1
length: 14
D: TRBD2
V: TRBV6-5
size: .
DNA: TGTGCCAGCAGGGGACTAGCGGGTTACAATGAGCAGTTCTTC
CDR3: CASRGLAGYNEQFF

J: TRBJ1-1
length: 15
D: .
V: TRBV4-3
size: .
DNA: TGCGCCAGCAGCCATGTGGATCGGGACGCGTCTGAAGCTTTCTTT
CDR3: CASSHVDRDASEAFF

J: TRBJ1-4
length: 13
D: .
V: TRBV7-9
size: .
DNA: TGTGCCAGCAGCTTAGGGGCAGTTCGACGACTGTTTTTT
CDR3: CASSLGAVRRLFF

J: TRBJ2-1
length: 15
D: .
V: TRBV9
size: .
DNA: TGTGCCAGCAGCGTAGAAGGGGGAAGTTACAATGAGCAGTTCTTC
CDR3: CASSVEGGSYNEQFF

J: TRBJ2-1
length: 12
D: .
V: TRBV5-6
size: .
DNA: TGTGCCAGCAGCGCAGTAGGGGGGCCGCAGTTCTTC
CDR3: CASSAVGGPQFF

J: TRBJ2-1
length: 16
D: TRBD2
V: TRBV6-6
size: .
DNA: TGTGCCAGCAGTTACTCGACGGCGGGAGTTCCCTATGAGCAGTTCTTC
CDR3: CASSYSTAGVPYEQFF

J: TRBJ1-6
length: 16
D: TRBD1
V: TRBV6-5
size: once
DNA: TGTGCCAGCAGTTACGGCCGGGACAGGGACCTTGAGACCCTCCACTTT
CDR3: CASSYGRDRDLETLHF